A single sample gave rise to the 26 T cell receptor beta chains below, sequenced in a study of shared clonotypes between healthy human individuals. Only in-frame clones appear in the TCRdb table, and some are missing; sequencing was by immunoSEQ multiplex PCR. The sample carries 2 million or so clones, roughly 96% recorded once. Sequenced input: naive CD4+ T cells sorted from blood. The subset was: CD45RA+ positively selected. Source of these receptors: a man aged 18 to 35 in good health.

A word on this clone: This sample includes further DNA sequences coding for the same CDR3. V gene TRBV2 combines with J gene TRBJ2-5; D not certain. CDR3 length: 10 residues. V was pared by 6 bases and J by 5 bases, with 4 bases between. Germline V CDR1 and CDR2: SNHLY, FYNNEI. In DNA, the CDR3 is TGTGCCAGCAGATGGGAGACCCAGTACTTC. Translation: CASRWETQYF. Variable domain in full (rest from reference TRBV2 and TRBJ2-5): EPEVTQTPSHQVTQMGQEVILRCVPISNHLYFYWYRQILGQKVEFLVSFYNNEISEKSEIFDDQFSVERPDGSNFTLKIRSTKLEDSAMYFCASRWETQYFGPGTRLLVL.

The CDR3 is CASSMGKAYNEQFF. CDR3 in DNA: TGTGCCAGTAGTATGGGGAAAGCCTACAATGAGCAGTTCTTC. V is TRBV19 and J is TRBJ2-1; D unresolved. The CDR3 runs 14 residues. V was pared by 3 bases and J by 2 bases, with 8 bases between. CDR1 and CDR2 from the germline V gene are LNHDA and SQIVND (reference sequence).

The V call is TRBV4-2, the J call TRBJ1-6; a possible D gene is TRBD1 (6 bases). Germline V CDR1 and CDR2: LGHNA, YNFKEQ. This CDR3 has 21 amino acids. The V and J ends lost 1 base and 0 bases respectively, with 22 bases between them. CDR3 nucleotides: TGTGCCAGCAGCCAAGTGAAAAAGGCAGGGGAACCGAGCTCCTATAATTCACCCCTCCACTTT. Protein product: CASSQVKKAGEPSSYNSPLHF.

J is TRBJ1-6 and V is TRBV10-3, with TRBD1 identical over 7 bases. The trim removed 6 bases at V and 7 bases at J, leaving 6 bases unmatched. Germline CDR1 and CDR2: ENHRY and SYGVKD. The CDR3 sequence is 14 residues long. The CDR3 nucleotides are TGTGCCATCAGCTTAACAGGGGACAATTCACCCCTCCACTTT. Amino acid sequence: CAISLTGDNSPLHF.

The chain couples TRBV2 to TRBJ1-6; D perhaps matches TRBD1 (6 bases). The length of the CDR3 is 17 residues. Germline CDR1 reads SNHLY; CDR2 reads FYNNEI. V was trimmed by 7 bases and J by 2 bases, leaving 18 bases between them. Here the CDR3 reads CASTTLQGIAYNSPLHF. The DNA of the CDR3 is TGTGCCAGCACGACCCTACAGGGTATCGCCTATAATTCACCCCTCCACTTT. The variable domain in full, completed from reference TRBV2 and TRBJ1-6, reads EPEVTQTPSHQVTQMGQEVILRCVPISNHLYFYWYRQILGQKVEFLVSFYNNEISEKSEIFDDQFSVERPDGSNFTLKIRSTKLEDSAMYFCASTTLQGIAYNSPLHFGNGTRLTVT.

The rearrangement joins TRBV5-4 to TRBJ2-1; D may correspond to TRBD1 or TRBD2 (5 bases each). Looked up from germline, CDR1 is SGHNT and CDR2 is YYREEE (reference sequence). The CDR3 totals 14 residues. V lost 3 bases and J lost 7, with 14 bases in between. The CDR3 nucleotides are TGTGCCAGCAGCTACGGGACGCCAGGGAATGAGCAGTTCTTC. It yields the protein CASSYGTPGNEQFF. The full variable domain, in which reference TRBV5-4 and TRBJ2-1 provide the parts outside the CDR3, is ETGVTQSPTHLIKTRGQQVTLRCSSQSGHNTVSWYQQALGQGPQFIFQYYREEENGRGNFPPRFSGLQFPNYSSELNVNALELDDSALYLCASSYGTPGNEQFFGPGTRLTVL.

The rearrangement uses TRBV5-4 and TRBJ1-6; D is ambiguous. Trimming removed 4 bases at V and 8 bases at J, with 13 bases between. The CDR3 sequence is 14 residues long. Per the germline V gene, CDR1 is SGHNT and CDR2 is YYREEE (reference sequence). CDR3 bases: TGTGCCAGCAGCATTGGATGGGTTGATTCACCCCTCCACTTT. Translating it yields CASSIGWVDSPLHF.

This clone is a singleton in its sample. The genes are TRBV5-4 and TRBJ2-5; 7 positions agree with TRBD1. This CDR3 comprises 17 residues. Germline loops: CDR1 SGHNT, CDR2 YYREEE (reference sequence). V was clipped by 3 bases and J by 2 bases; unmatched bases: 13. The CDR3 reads CASSSTPIGTAQETQYF. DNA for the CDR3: TGTGCCAGCAGCTCAACACCGATCGGGACAGCACAAGAGACCCAGTACTTC.

The DNA of the CDR3 is TGTGCCAGCAGCTTAGATGGGTGGCGTTCACCCCTCCACTTT. As protein: CASSLDGWRSPLHF. The chain employs TRBV11-2 and TRBJ1-6, with D unclear. The CDR3 covers 14 residues. Trimming pared 0 bases from V and 9 bases from J, leaving 9 bases between. CDR1 and CDR2 from the germline V gene are SGHAT and FQNNGV.

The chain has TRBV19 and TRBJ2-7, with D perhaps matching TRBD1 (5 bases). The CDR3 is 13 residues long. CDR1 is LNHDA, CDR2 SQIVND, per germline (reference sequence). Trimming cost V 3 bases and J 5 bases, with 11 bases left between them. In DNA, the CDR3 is TGTGCCAGTAGTATCTCTAGGGGTAACGAGCAGTACTTC. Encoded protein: CASSISRGNEQYF.

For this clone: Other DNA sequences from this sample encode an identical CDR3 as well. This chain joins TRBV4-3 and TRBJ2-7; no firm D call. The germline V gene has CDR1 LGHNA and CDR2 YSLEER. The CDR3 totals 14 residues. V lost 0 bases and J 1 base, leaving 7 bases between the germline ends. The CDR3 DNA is TGCGCCAGCAGCCAAGAGTCAGGTTCCTACGAGCAGTACTTC. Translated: CASSQESGSYEQYF.

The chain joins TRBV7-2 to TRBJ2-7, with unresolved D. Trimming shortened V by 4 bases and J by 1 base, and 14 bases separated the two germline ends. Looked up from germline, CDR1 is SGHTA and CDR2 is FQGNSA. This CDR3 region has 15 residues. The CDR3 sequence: CASSSFSWGSYEQYF. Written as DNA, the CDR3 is TGTGCCAGCAGCTCCTTCTCTTGGGGATCCTACGAGCAGTACTTC.

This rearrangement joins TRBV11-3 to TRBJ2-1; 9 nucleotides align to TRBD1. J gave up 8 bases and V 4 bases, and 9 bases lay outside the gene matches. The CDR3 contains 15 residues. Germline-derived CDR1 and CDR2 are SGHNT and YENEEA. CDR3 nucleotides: TGTGCCAGCAGCTCCCGTACAGGGGGCGGGCATGAGCAGTTCTTC. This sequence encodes CASSSRTGGGHEQFF.

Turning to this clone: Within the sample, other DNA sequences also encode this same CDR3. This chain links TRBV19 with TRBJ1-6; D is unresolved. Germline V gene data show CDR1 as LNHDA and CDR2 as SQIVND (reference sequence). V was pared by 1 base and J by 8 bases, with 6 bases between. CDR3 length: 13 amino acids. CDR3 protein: CASSIVPDSPLHF. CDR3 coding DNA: TGTGCCAGTAGTATAGTTCCAGATTCACCCCTCCACTTT.

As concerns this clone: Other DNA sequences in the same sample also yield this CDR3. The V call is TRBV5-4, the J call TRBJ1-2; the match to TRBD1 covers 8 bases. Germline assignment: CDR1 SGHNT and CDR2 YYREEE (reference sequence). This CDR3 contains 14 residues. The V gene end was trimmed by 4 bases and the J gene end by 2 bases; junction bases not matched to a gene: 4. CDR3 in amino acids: CASSTGQGNYGYTF. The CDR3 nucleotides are TGTGCCAGCAGCACCGGACAGGGCAACTATGGCTACACCTTC.

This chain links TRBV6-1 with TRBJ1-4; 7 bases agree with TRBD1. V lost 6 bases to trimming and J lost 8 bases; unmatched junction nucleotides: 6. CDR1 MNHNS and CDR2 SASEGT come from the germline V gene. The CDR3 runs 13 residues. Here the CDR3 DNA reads TGTGCCAGCAGGGCAGGGGGTTGGGAAAAACTGTTTTTT. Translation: CASRAGGWEKLFF.

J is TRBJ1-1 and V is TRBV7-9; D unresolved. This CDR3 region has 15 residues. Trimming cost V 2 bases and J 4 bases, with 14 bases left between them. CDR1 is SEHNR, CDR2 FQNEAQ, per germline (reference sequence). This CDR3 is CASSLSEASGTEAFF. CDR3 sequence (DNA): TGTGCCAGCAGCTTATCTGAGGCGTCGGGCACTGAAGCTTTCTTT.

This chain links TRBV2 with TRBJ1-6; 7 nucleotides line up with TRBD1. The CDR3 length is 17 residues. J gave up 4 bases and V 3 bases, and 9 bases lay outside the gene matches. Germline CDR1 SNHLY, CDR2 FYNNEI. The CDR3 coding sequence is TGTGCCAGCAGTGATGGAGGGGGCGGAGGGTATAATTCACCCCTCCACTTT. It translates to CASSDGGGGGYNSPLHF.

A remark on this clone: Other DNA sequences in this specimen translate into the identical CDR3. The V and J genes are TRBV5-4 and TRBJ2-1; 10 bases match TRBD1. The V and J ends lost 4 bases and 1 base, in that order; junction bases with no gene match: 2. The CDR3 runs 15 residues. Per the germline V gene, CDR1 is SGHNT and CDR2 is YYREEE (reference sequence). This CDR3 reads CASSQDRGSYNEQFF. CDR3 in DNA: TGTGCCAGCAGCCAGGACAGGGGGTCCTACAATGAGCAGTTCTTC.

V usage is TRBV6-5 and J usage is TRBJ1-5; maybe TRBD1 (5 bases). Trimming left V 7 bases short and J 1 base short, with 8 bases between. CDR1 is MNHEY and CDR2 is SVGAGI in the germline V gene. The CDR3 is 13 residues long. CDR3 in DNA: TGTGCCAGCAATTGGGACAGCAATCAGCCCCAGCATTTT. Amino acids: CASNWDSNQPQHF.

The CDR3 spells CASSPTSGLRTDTQYF. The CDR3 DNA sequence: TGTGCCAGCAGTCCAACTAGCGGGCTACGCACAGATACGCAGTATTTT. The rearrangement joins TRBV6-6 to TRBJ2-3, with 9 bases identical to TRBD2. This CDR3 is 16 amino acids long. The junction had 7 bases not matched to a gene; V was cut back by 5 bases and J by 1 base. Germline CDR1 reads MNHNY; CDR2 reads SVGAGI (reference sequence).

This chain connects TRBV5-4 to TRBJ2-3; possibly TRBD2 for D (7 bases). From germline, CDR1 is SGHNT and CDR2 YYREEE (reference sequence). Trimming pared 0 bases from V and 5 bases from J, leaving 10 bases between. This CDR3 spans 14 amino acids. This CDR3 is CASSLGGGVDTQYF. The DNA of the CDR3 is TGTGCCAGCAGCTTGGGAGGGGGGGTAGATACGCAGTATTTT.

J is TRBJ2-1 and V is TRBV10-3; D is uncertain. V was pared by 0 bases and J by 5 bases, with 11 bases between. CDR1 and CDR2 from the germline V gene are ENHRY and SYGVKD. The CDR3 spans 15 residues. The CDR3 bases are TGTGCCATCAGTGAGTCGTCGGCCGGGCACAATGAGCAGTTCTTC. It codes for CAISESSAGHNEQFF.

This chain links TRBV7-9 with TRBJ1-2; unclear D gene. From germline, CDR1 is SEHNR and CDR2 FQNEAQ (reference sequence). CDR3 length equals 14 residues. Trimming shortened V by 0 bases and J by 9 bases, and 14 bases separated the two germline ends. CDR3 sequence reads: CASSLAEQSVSYTF. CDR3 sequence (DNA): TGTGCCAGCAGCTTAGCGGAACAGTCAGTAAGCTACACCTTC.

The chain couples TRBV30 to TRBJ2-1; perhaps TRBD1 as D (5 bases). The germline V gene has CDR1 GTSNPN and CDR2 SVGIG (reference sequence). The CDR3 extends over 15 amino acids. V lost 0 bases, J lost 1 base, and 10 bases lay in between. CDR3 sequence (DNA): TGTGCCTGGAGTGTAGGGGCCCCATCCTACAATGAGCAGTTCTTC. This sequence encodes CAWSVGAPSYNEQFF.

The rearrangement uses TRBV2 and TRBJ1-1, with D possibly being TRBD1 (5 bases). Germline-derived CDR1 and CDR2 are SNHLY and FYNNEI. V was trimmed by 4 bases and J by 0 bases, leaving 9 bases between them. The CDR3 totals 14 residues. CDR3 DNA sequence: TGTGCCAGCAGTGTCGGGGCTATGAACACTGAAGCTTTCTTT. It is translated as CASSVGAMNTEAFF. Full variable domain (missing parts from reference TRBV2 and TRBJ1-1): EPEVTQTPSHQVTQMGQEVILRCVPISNHLYFYWYRQILGQKVEFLVSFYNNEISEKSEIFDDQFSVERPDGSNFTLKIRSTKLEDSAMYFCASSVGAMNTEAFFGQGTRLTVV.